The sequence of this TCR beta chain was determined in a study of blood T cell repertoires in COVID-19. Study-level information: Specimens from acute and convalescent COVID-19 originated in the United States, Italy and Spain. T cells, B-cell-depleted T cells, or PBMCs supplied cDNA or gDNA.

This clone was counted only a few times. Per the original data handling: Reference gene primer amplification gave nucleated cell count estimates. Sequenced by immunoSEQ multiplex PCR; TCRdb stores in-frame clones only, minus some. V and J calls and clone size are copied from that table; D and trimming were computed from the DNA. The sample records some 49,000 clones, approximately 83% being singletons. The germline gives CDR1 SGHNT, CDR2 YYREEE (reference sequence). The CDR3 has 15 amino acids. Trimming cost V 3 bases and J 6 bases; bases outside gene matches: 2. The TCR comes from a human donor in a cohort sampled during active COVID-19. The rearrangement uses TRBV5-4 and TRBJ2-1; 14 bases agree with TRBD2. Sequencing used peripheral blood. The CDR3 protein is CASSSGTSGSNEQFF. Written as DNA, the CDR3 is TGTGCCAGCAGCTCAGGGACTAGCGGGAGCAATGAGCAGTTCTTC.